The clone carrying this T cell receptor beta chain was seen only once. What it binds is unknown. The sample is drawn from a study of cytomegalovirus exposure and HLA in healthy donors. Amplification used 60 Vbeta primers and 13 Jbeta primers. Generated by immunoSEQ multiplex PCR, the TCRdb table keeps only in-frame clones and is missing some. Here the sample spans about 140,000 clones, 79% being singletons. Study-level findings and limits: Later work associated fewer than 20,000 TCR beta sequences with HLA alleles at 0.05 false discovery rate. Later analysis demonstrated an association between a missense DCLRE1C variant and TCR beta V- and J-gene trimming.

Germline CDR1 and CDR2: SQVTM and ANQGSEA. Unmatched junction bases numbered 10, after V lost 7 bases and J lost 7 bases. The CDR3 totals 13 residues. Among the donors, all were healthy bone marrow donors. This clonotype originated in a man aged 35-49 years in good health and CMV-seropositive. The material sequenced was PBMCs. The chain joins TRBV29-1 to TRBJ1-1; TRBD1 matches 9 bases. The CDR3 region is CSATGTGFDEAFF. Here the CDR3 DNA reads TGCAGCGCCACCGGGACAGGGTTTGATGAAGCTTTCTTT.